These 6 T cell receptor beta chains came from one sample sequenced in a study of post-analysis software for immune sequencing data. Carried by the TCR beta cDNA libraries were unique molecular identifiers. From the PCR reads, TCRdb called clonotypes with MiXCR, one entry per CDR3 protein. The sample yields about 400,000 distinct CDR3 sequences, around 37% seen once. Antigens for these TCRs are unknown. Study findings and constraints: Included in a set of roughly 5 TRBV segments more frequent in patients than controls were TRBV5-6, TRBV5-1 and TRBV20-1.

The sequencing sample was made of blood. The receptors shown here come from a girl aged 10 to 17 with multiple sclerosis.

This clonotype was observed a few times. This chain connects TRBV25-1 to TRBJ2-5; no clear D. TRBJ2-7 explains the end of the DNA better; the J call may be wrong. Germline V gene data show CDR1 as MGHDK and CDR2 as SYGVNS. The CDR3 totals 14 residues. The CDR3 spells CASSELDRLDEQYF. In nucleotides, the CDR3 is TGTGCCAGCAGTGAATTAGACCGTTTAGACGAGCAGTACTTC.

This sequence joins TRBV6-2 or TRBV6-3 and TRBJ1-5; D is ambiguous. This CDR3 comprises 15 residues. Germline V lookup: CDR1 MNHEY, CDR2 SVGEGT. Between the trimmed V and J ends, which lost 6 bases and 5 bases, there was a span of 17 bases. Written as DNA, the CDR3 is TGTGCCAGCAGAGGAGCCCTCCCGCGGGATCAGCCCCAGCATTTT. This gives the protein CASRGALPRDQPQHF.

The J gene is TRBJ2-3, the V gene TRBV6-2 or TRBV6-3, with TRBD2 identical over 7 bases. V was pared by 7 bases and J by 4 bases, with 5 bases of the junction left unmatched. Germline V CDR1 and CDR2: MNHEY, SVGEGT. The CDR3 is 13 amino acids. The CDR3 DNA follows: TGTGCCAGCACGGGGGGATACGCAGATACGCAGTATTTT. Its protein is CASTGGYADTQYF.

The genes are TRBV3-1 and TRBJ2-3, with a tentative D call TRBD2 (7 bases). The CDR3 is 15 residues long. The V end was cut by 1 base, the J end by 4 bases, with 12 bases between. Looked up from germline, CDR1 is LGHDT and CDR2 is YNNKEL (reference sequence). The DNA of the CDR3 is TGTGCCAGCAGCCAAGTGGGGGGGCTCGCAGATACGCAGTATTTT. This encodes CASSQVGGLADTQYF.

The J gene is TRBJ2-7, the V gene TRBV20-1; 12 nucleotides match TRBD1. This CDR3 contains 14 residues. Germline V CDR1 and CDR2: DFQATT, SNEGSKA (reference sequence). After removal of 6 bases from V and 4 bases from J, the junction contained 7 bases not matched to a gene. CDR3 DNA sequence: TGCAGTGCCTTTCCGGGACAGGGGGCTTACGAGCAGTACTTC. Its protein is CSAFPGQGAYEQYF.

The chain couples TRBV20-1 to TRBJ2-1; 12 bases line up with TRBD2. Trimming at V came to 5 bases and at J to 10 bases, leaving 9 bases not matched to a gene. CDR1 and CDR2 (germline): DFQATT, SNEGSKA (reference sequence). This CDR3 has 14 amino acids. This CDR3 reads CSASWLAGGREQFF. DNA for the CDR3: TGCAGTGCTTCCTGGCTAGCGGGGGGGAGGGAGCAGTTCTTC.